A single sample gave rise to the 20 T cell receptor beta chains below, sequenced in a study of blood T cell repertoires in COVID-19. The protocol was immunoSEQ multiplex PCR, while the TCRdb copy is restricted to in-frame clones and leaves out a portion. Here the sample spans roughly 77,000 clones, approximately 90% being singletons. Sequencing was done on a sample of peripheral blood. The source of these receptors is a woman older than 75 with active COVID-19.

The V gene is TRBV7-2, the J gene TRBJ2-7, with D maybe TRBD1 (7 bases). V lost 5 bases and J 8 bases, leaving 16 bases between the germline ends. This CDR3 contains 13 residues. Germline CDR1 is SGHTA and CDR2 is FQGNSA. CDR3 sequence reads: CASSAHRGGKQYF. CDR3 bases: TGTGCCAGCAGCGCTCACAGGGGAGGAAAGCAGTACTTC.

The V call is TRBV11-1, the J call TRBJ2-1; D remains unclear. Germline CDR1 SGHAT, CDR2 FQDESV (reference sequence). V lost 7 bases and J 4 bases, leaving 17 bases between the germline ends. CDR3 size: 15 residues. The CDR3 loop is CASTVSALPYNEQFF. DNA for the CDR3: TGTGCCAGCACCGTCAGCGCCCTACCTTACAATGAGCAGTTCTTC. Full variable domain (rest looked up from reference TRBV11-1 and TRBJ2-1): EAEVAQSPRYKITEKSQAVAFWCDPISGHATLYWYRQILGQGPELLVQFQDESVVDDSQLPKDRFSAERLKGVDSTLKIQPAELGDSAMYLCASTVSALPYNEQFFGPGTRLTVL.

The rearrangement joins TRBV30 to TRBJ1-1; unclear D gene. The CDR3 loop spans 13 amino acids. The germline CDR1 and CDR2 sequences are GTSNPN and SVGIG (reference sequence). Trimming stripped 3 bases from V and 2 bases from J, with 10 bases between. CDR3 region: CAWSGFSNTEAFF. CDR3 bases: TGTGCCTGGAGCGGGTTTTCTAACACTGAAGCTTTCTTT.

This clone showed up just a few times. The chain carries TRBV18 and TRBJ1-5, with TRBD1 identical over 7 bases. This CDR3 is 14 amino acids long. CDR1 and CDR2 (germline): KGHSH, LQKENI. V trimming: 4 bases; J trimming: 1 base; junction bases outside the gene matches: 1. The CDR3 DNA is TGTGCCAGCTCACAGGGGGCAAGCAATCAGCCCCAGCATTTT. Its translation: CASSQGASNQPQHF.

This rearrangement joins TRBV14 to TRBJ2-1, with TRBD2 identical over 11 bases. Losses at the gene ends were 3 bases for V and 1 base for J; bases not matched to a gene: 2. Germline loops: CDR1 SGHDN, CDR2 FVKESK. CDR3 length: 16 residues. The CDR3 sequence is CASSQLAGGSYNEQFF. For the CDR3, the DNA is TGTGCCAGCAGCCAGCTAGCGGGAGGTTCCTACAATGAGCAGTTCTTC.

The rearrangement uses TRBV12-3 or TRBV12-4 and TRBJ1-5, with D possibly matching TRBD1 (6 bases). V was clipped by 6 bases and J by 4 bases, with 10 bases between them. This CDR3 has 13 amino acids. The DNA of the CDR3 is TGTGCCAGCAGCGTTGGACAGAATCAGCCCCAGCATTTT. The encoded protein is CASSVGQNQPQHF.

CDR3 protein: CASSLFAGTQYF. The CDR3 DNA is TGTGCCAGCAGCTTATTCGCCGGGACCCAGTACTTC. The V and J genes are TRBV7-2 and TRBJ2-5; D gene uncertain. V shed 2 bases and J shed 7 bases, with 8 bases lying between them. The length of the CDR3 is 12 residues. Per the germline V gene, CDR1 is SGHTA and CDR2 is FQGNSA.

This chain uses TRBV25-1 with TRBJ2-7; 9 positions match TRBD2. Germline V gene lookup returns CDR1 MGHDK and CDR2 SYGVNS. The CDR3 is 14 residues long. V shed 11 bases, J shed 7 bases, and the junction held 15 bases outside the gene matches. The CDR3 loop is CALMGRREGWEQYF. The CDR3 DNA reads TGTGCCCTCATGGGGCGGCGGGAGGGATGGGAGCAGTACTTC.

The rearrangement links TRBV18 to TRBJ2-7; tentatively, D is TRBD2 (6 bases). CDR1 KGHSH and CDR2 LQKENI come from the germline V gene. V shed 2 bases and J shed 5 bases, with 13 bases lying between them. This CDR3 region has 14 residues. The CDR3 loop reads CASSPGDTGDEQYF. CDR3 nucleotide sequence: TGTGCCAGCTCACCAGGAGACACGGGGGACGAGCAGTACTTC.

The CDR3, as DNA: TGTGCCAGCAGTTTCATCGGGACAGGGAATAACAATGAGCAGTTCTTC. This encodes CASSFIGTGNNNEQFF. V gene TRBV28 combines with J gene TRBJ2-1, with 9 bases that match TRBD1. This CDR3 is 16 amino acids long. The junction had 8 bases not matched to a gene; V was cut back by 3 bases and J by 5 bases. Germline assignment: CDR1 MDHEN and CDR2 SYDVKM.

CDR3 nucleotides: TGTGCCAGCAGGGGACTAGCGGGAGGTACCCACTATTACGCCAAAAACATTCAGTACTTC. The encoded protein is CASRGLAGGTHYYAKNIQYF. The chain uses TRBV27 and TRBJ2-4, with 15 positions matching TRBD2. Germline loops: CDR1 MNHEY, CDR2 SMNVEV (reference sequence). The CDR3 is made up of 20 amino acids. After removal of 6 bases from V and 1 base from J, the junction contained 13 bases not matched to a gene.

The rearrangement joins TRBV7-2 to TRBJ2-1; maybe TRBD2 (6 bases). The CDR3 extends over 15 amino acids. V was cut by 5 bases and J by 3 bases, with 14 bases left in between. From germline, CDR1 is SGHTA and CDR2 FQGNSA. The CDR3 bases are TGTGCCAGCAGCCCACTAGCAAACGGCTACAATGAGCAGTTCTTC. Amino acids: CASSPLANGYNEQFF.

This clone was observed a few times. The rearrangement uses TRBV7-9 and TRBJ1-5; D is possibly TRBD1 (5 bases). Germline assignment: CDR1 SEHNR and CDR2 FQNEAQ (reference sequence). The CDR3 is made up of 15 amino acids. Trimming took 5 bases from V and 6 from J, leaving 17 bases between them. Written as DNA, the CDR3 is TGTGCCAGCAGCCCCCCGGGTCAGGGCAGTCAGCCCCAGCATTTT. Its protein is CASSPPGQGSQPQHF.

This sequence joins TRBV9 and TRBJ2-1; TRBD2 might be the D (6 bases). Germline assignment: CDR1 SGDLS and CDR2 YYNGEE. The V gene lost 4 bases and the J gene lost 4 bases, with 18 bases spanning the gap. This CDR3 contains 16 residues. In nucleotides, the CDR3 is TGTGCCAGCAGCCCGGGAGTTCTCAATCGTTACAATGAGCAGTTCTTC. It specifies CASSPGVLNRYNEQFF.

The chain joins TRBV5-1 to TRBJ1-5; D possibly corresponds to TRBD1 (5 bases). The CDR3 covers 13 residues. Trimming removed 3 bases from V and 4 bases from J, with 8 bases in between. The V gene's germline CDR1 is SGHRS and CDR2 YFSETQ. CDR3 nucleotide sequence: TGCGCCAGCAGCTCGGACATTAATCAGCCCCAGCATTTT. This encodes CASSSDINQPQHF. The variable domain in full, with the rest retrieved from reference TRBV5-1 and TRBJ1-5, is KAGVTQTPRYLIKTRGQQVTLSCSPISGHRSVSWYQQTPGQGLQFLFEYFSETQRNKGNFPGRFSGRQFSNSRSEMNVSTLELGDSALYLCASSSDINQPQHFGDGTRLSIL.

CDR3 loop: CASSLPGQGAGNTIYF. CDR3 DNA sequence: TGTGCCAGCAGTTTACCGGGACAGGGGGCAGGAAACACCATATATTTT. The rearrangement uses TRBV28 and TRBJ1-3; 12 bases line up with TRBD1. This CDR3 region has 16 residues. V shed 2 bases and J 4 bases; nucleotides not matched to a gene: 3. Germline values: CDR1 MDHEN, CDR2 SYDVKM.

The chain joins TRBV6-5 to TRBJ1-5; D unclear. The CDR3 has 13 residues. V gave up 0 bases and J gave up 7 bases, with 7 bases separating them. The V gene's germline CDR1 is MNHEY and CDR2 SVGAGI. The CDR3 protein is CASSYSRGQPQHF. Written as DNA, the CDR3 is TGTGCCAGCAGTTACTCAAGAGGGCAGCCCCAGCATTTT.

The V gene is TRBV29-1, the J gene TRBJ1-1, with D possibly being TRBD1 (5 bases). V shed 4 bases and J shed 1 base, with 16 bases lying between them. The CDR3 sequence is 15 residues long. Germline CDR1 and CDR2: SQVTM and ANQGSEA. The CDR3 loop reads CSVVAPDKRNTEAFF. The DNA for the CDR3 is TGCAGCGTTGTCGCCCCGGACAAGAGGAACACTGAAGCTTTCTTT.

The V and J genes are TRBV6-5 and TRBJ2-2, with 9 bases that match TRBD1. CDR1 MNHEY and CDR2 SVGAGI come from the germline V gene. The CDR3 spans 15 residues. Trimming removed 11 bases from V and 1 base from J; junction bases left unmatched: 8. Here the CDR3 DNA reads TGTGCCTGTATGGGGGACAGGGTGAACACCGGGGAGCTGTTTTTT. It yields the protein CACMGDRVNTGELFF.

The rearrangement links TRBV23-1 to TRBJ2-7, with 9 bases that match TRBD1. TRBV23-1 is marked as an open reading frame, function uncertain. This CDR3 comprises 17 residues. Trimming removed 5 bases from V and 6 bases from J; junction bases left unmatched: 17. In DNA form, the CDR3 reads TGCGCCAGCAGTTCCCGGGACAGGGTTAAAGGGACTCGCGAGCAGTACTTC. The encoded protein is CASSSRDRVKGTREQYF.